Following are 19 T cell receptor beta chains from one sample sequenced in a study of OX40 agonist ivuxolimab in advanced cancers. The repertoire was sequenced with immunoSEQ multiplex PCR; TCRdb's copy has only in-frame clones and lacks some. The sample includes 25,000 to 30,000 clones, 70% to 80% of them seen just once. This specimen was CD4+ or CD8+ T cells sorted from blood, taken in a trial of the OX40 agonist ivuxolimab. The receptor source for this set is an adult with an advanced solid tumor such as melanoma, head and neck, liver or kidney cancer.

V and J are TRBV7-3 and TRBJ2-2; D is ambiguous. Germline CDR1 is SGHTA and CDR2 is FQGTGA. V was cut by 1 base and J by 7 bases, with 4 bases left in between. This CDR3 is 12 amino acids long. The CDR3 bases are TGTGCCAGCAGCTTAATCCGCGGGGAGCTGTTTTTT. Translated, it gives CASSLIRGELFF.

There are a few counts of this clone. J is TRBJ1-1 and V is TRBV12-5; tentative D call: TRBD1 (5 bases). Germline loops: CDR1 LGHNT, CDR2 FRNRAP. Trimming cost V 1 base and J 5 bases, with 14 bases left between them. The CDR3 consists of 15 residues. CDR3 region: CASGLDLGSGTEAFF. CDR3 bases: TGTGCTAGTGGTTTGGACCTGGGGTCAGGGACTGAAGCTTTCTTT.

This clone qualifies as large. V is TRBV19 and J is TRBJ2-7; the D gene is possibly TRBD1 (6 bases). CDR1 is LNHDA and CDR2 is SQIVND in the germline V gene (reference sequence). The ends were cut back, 5 bases at V and 6 bases at J, with 17 bases in the middle. The CDR3 runs 14 residues. The CDR3: CASSFSTGGSEQYF. Written as DNA, the CDR3 is TGTGCCAGTAGTTTTTCGACAGGTGGTTCCGAGCAGTACTTC.

The chain uses TRBV7-3 and TRBJ2-1, with 10 bases identical to TRBD2. CDR1 SGHTA and CDR2 FQGTGA come from the germline V gene. The CDR3 has 16 residues. V dropped 5 bases and J dropped 9; count of bases not matched to a gene: 13. The CDR3 region has the DNA TGTGCCAGCAGCCTAATGGGGACTAGCGTTAGGAGTGAGCAGTTCTTC. It yields the protein CASSLMGTSVRSEQFF.

The V and J genes are TRBV6-5 and TRBJ2-3; D is uncertain. This CDR3 spans 13 amino acids. Germline CDR1 is MNHEY and CDR2 is SVGAGI. Trimming shortened V by 3 bases and J by 9 bases, and 13 bases separated the two germline ends. CDR3: CASSYGLGFTQYF. The CDR3 DNA is TGTGCCAGCAGTTATGGATTGGGTTTCACGCAGTATTTT.

V is TRBV13 and J is TRBJ2-5; 7 nucleotides match TRBD1. The germline CDR1 and CDR2 sequences are PRHDT and FYEKMQ (reference sequence). The J segment lost 5 bases and the V segment lost 6 bases, leaving 12 bases of the junction unmatched. The CDR3 runs to 15 residues. The CDR3 protein is CASSYTRGTRETQYF. The DNA of the CDR3 is TGTGCCAGCAGTTATACCAGGGGGACCCGTGAGACCCAGTACTTC.

This clone appeared once. The chain couples TRBV6-6 to TRBJ2-1, with 11 bases aligning to TRBD1. This CDR3 has 15 amino acids. The germline V gene encodes CDR1 MNHNY and CDR2 SVGAGI (reference sequence). J lost 6 bases, V lost 7 bases, and 8 bases had no gene match. The CDR3 loop is CASIGQGAIGNEQFF. The CDR3 coding sequence is TGTGCCAGCATCGGACAGGGGGCGATCGGCAATGAGCAGTTCTTC.

This clone is a singleton in its sample. This chain uses TRBV7-2 with TRBJ2-7; a possible D gene is TRBD2 (5 bases). The V gene's germline CDR1 is SGHTA and CDR2 FQGNSA. The V end lost 4 bases, the J end lost 1 base, and 11 bases lay between the germline ends. The CDR3 is made up of 14 amino acids. The CDR3 bases are TGTGCCAGCAGCTCGGGCGGAGGATCCTACGAGCAGTACTTC. It translates to CASSSGGGSYEQYF.

In regard to this clone: A much bigger clone sits one base away, suggesting this may be a read error. The chain recombines TRBV6-5 with TRBJ2-2, with 7 nucleotides matching TRBD1. The V and J ends lost 6 bases and 6 bases, in that order; junction bases with no gene match: 7. Looked up from germline, CDR1 is MNHEY and CDR2 is SVGAGI. The CDR3 totals 14 residues. The CDR3 nucleotides are TGTGCCAGCAGCGACAGGGATAACGCCGGGGAGCTGTTTTTT. Amino acids: CASSDRDNAGELFF.

This chain links TRBV7-6 with TRBJ2-6, with D perhaps assigned TRBD1 or TRBD2 (6 bases each). Per the germline V gene, CDR1 is SGHVS and CDR2 is FNYEAQ. With 11 bases removed from V and 0 bases from J, the gap between germline ends came to 14 bases. This CDR3 is built from 15 residues. The chain's CDR3 is CAGGRGISGANVLTF. The CDR3 nucleotides read TGTGCCGGGGGGCGAGGGATCTCTGGGGCCAACGTCCTGACTTTC.

V is TRBV19 and J is TRBJ1-3; D not certain. The CDR3 runs to 13 residues. Germline CDR1 is LNHDA and CDR2 is SQIVND (reference sequence). V lost 4 bases and J lost 0, with 4 bases in between. This chain's CDR3 is CASSTNSGNTIYF. CDR3 in DNA: TGTGCCAGTAGTACCAACTCTGGAAACACCATATATTTT. Together with reference TRBV19 and TRBJ1-3, the CDR3 gives the full variable domain: DGGITQSPKYLFRKEGQNVTLSCEQNLNHDAMYWYRQDPGQGLRLIYYSQIVNDFQKGDIAEGYSVSREKKESFPLTVTSAQKNPTAFYLCASSTNSGNTIYFGEGSWLTVV.

The chain recombines TRBV11-3 with TRBJ2-1; D is ambiguous. Germline V gene lookup returns CDR1 SGHNT and CDR2 YENEEA. V was shortened by 5 bases and J by 9 bases, with 23 bases between the two germline ends. The CDR3 totals 16 residues. CDR3 sequence reads: CASSLSLASSRPEQFF. As DNA, the CDR3 is TGTGCCAGCAGCCTCTCCTTAGCTTCCTCTAGGCCTGAGCAGTTCTTC.

This chain uses TRBV30 with TRBJ1-2, with no clear D. The CDR3 totals 15 residues. Looked up from germline, CDR1 is GTSNPN and CDR2 is SVGIG (reference sequence). V gave up 1 base and J gave up 4 bases, with 16 bases separating them. This chain's CDR3 is CAWSASETPAYGYTF. In nucleotides, the CDR3 is TGTGCCTGGAGTGCATCGGAGACACCCGCCTATGGCTACACCTTC.

The V call is TRBV2, the J call TRBJ2-3; tentatively, D is TRBD2 (5 bases). Germline CDR1 is SNHLY and CDR2 is FYNNEI. The CDR3 extends over 15 amino acids. The V gene lost 1 base and the J gene lost 1 base, with 9 bases spanning the gap. This chain's CDR3 is CASSEGTWGTDTQYF. CDR3 in DNA: TGTGCCAGCAGTGAAGGGACTTGGGGCACAGATACGCAGTATTTT.

The rearrangement links TRBV28 to TRBJ2-1, with D perhaps matching TRBD2 (6 bases). The CDR3 covers 15 residues. Trimming took off 4 bases at V and 1 base at J, with 11 bases between the two ends. The germline CDR1 and CDR2 sequences are MDHEN and SYDVKM. The CDR3 here is CASSYLATSYNEQFF. CDR3 nucleotide sequence: TGTGCCAGCAGTTACCTAGCGACGTCCTACAATGAGCAGTTCTTC.

The chain's CDR3 is CASSLSGPYTDTQYF. DNA of the CDR3: TGTGCCAGCAGTCTTAGCGGGCCTTACACAGATACGCAGTATTTT. V and J are TRBV11-2 and TRBJ2-3; 7 bases are shared with TRBD2. J gave up 2 bases and V 6 bases, and 8 bases lay outside the gene matches. The CDR3 contains 15 residues. Germline V lookup: CDR1 SGHAT, CDR2 FQNNGV.

The V call is TRBV7-9, the J call TRBJ2-7, with 14 bases lining up with TRBD2. The CDR3 extends over 17 amino acids. V shed 3 bases, J shed 4 bases, and the junction held 8 bases outside the gene matches. Germline CDR1 SEHNR, CDR2 FQNEAQ (reference sequence). CDR3 protein: CASSLIGTSGGSYEQYF. The CDR3 DNA sequence: TGTGCCAGCAGCTTGATTGGGACTAGCGGGGGATCGTACGAGCAGTACTTC.

CDR3 protein: CASSRTGARETQYF. The CDR3 bases are TGTGCCAGCAGCCGGACAGGGGCTAGGGAGACCCAGTACTTC. The chain couples TRBV7-9 to TRBJ2-5, with 9 nucleotides matching TRBD1. The V gene's germline CDR1 is SEHNR and CDR2 FQNEAQ (reference sequence). The CDR3 runs to 14 residues. The trim removed 5 bases at V and 5 bases at J, leaving 6 bases unmatched. Full variable domain (rest looked up from reference TRBV7-9 and TRBJ2-5): DTGVSQNPRHKITKRGQNVTFRCDPISEHNRLYWYRQTLGQGPEFLTYFQNEAQLEKSRLLSDRFSAERPKGSFSTLEIQRTEQGDSAMYLCASSRTGARETQYFGPGTRLLVL.

This chain joins TRBV6-5 and TRBJ1-2, with 7 bases that match TRBD1. The germline V gene has CDR1 MNHEY and CDR2 SVGAGI. Trimming cost V 5 bases and J 4 bases; bases outside gene matches: 7. The CDR3 is made up of 14 amino acids. CDR3 nucleotide sequence: TGTGCCAGCAGTCCAGGACAGGACGTCTATGGCTACACCTTC. It specifies CASSPGQDVYGYTF.